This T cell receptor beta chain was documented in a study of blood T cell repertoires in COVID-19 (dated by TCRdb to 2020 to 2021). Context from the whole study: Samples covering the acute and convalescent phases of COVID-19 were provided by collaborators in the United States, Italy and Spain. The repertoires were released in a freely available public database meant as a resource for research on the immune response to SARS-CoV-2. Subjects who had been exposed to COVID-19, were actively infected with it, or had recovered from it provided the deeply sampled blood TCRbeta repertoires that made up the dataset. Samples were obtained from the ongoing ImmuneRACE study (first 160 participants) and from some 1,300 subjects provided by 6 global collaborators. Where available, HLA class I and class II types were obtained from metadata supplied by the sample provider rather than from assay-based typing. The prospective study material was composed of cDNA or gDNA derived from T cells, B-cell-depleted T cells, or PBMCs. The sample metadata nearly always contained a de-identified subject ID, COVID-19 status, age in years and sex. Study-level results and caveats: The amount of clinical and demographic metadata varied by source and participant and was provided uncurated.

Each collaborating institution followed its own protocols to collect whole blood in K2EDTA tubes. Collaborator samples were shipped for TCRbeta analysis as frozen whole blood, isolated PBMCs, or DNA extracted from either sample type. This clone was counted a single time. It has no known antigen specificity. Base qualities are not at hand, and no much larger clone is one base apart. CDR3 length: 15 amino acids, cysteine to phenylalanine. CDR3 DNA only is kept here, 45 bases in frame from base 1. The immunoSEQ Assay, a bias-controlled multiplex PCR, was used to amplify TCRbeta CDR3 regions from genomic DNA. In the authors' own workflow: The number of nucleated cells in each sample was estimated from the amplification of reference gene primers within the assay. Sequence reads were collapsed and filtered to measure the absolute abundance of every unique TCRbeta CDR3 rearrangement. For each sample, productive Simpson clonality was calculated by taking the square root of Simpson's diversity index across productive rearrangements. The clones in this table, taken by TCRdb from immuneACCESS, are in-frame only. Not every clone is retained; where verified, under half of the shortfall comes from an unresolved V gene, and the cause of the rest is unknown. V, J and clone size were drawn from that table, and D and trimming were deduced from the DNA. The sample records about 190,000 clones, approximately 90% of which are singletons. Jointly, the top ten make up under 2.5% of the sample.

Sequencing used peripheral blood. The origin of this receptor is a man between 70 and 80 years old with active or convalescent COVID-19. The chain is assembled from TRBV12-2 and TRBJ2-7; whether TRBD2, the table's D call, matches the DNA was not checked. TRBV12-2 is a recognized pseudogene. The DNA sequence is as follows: TGTGCAAGTCGCTTAGATGTGGGAGGTTCCTACGAGCAGTACTTC. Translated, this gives CASRLDVGGSYEQYF.